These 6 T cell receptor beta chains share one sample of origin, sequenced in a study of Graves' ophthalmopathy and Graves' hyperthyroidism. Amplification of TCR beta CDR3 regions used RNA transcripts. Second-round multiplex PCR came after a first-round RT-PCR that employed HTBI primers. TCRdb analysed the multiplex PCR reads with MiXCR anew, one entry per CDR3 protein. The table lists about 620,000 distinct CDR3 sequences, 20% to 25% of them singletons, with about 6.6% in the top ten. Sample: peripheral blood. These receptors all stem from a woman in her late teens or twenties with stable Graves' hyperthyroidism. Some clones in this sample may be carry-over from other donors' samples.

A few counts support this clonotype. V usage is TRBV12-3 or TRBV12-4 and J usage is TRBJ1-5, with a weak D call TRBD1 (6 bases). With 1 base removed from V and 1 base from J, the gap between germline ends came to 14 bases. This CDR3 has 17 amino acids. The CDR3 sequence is CASSLEGRGASNQPQHF. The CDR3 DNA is TGTGCCAGCAGTTTAGAAGGGCGGGGGGCGAGCAATCAGCCCCAGCATTTT.

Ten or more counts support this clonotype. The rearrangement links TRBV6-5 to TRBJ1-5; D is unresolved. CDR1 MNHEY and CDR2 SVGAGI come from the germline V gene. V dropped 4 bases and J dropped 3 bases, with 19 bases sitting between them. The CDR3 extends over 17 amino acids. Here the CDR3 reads CASSSPLASVINQPQHF. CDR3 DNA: TGTGCCAGCAGTTCCCCCCTGGCTAGCGTTATCAATCAGCCCCAGCATTTT.

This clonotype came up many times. The CDR3 sequence: CASSPTAQETQYF. The CDR3 nucleotides are TGTGCCAGCTCACCGACGGCTCAAGAGACCCAGTACTTC. The gene calls are TRBV18 and TRBJ2-5; D gene uncertain. Trimming cost V 3 bases and J 2 bases, with 7 bases left between them. The CDR3 is 13 amino acids. Germline V gene data show CDR1 as KGHSH and CDR2 as LQKENI.

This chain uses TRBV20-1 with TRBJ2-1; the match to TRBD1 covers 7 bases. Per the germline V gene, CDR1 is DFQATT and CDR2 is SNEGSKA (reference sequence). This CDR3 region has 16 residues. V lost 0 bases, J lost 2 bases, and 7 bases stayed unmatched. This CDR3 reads CSARDLRQGPYNEQFF. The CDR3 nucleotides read TGCAGTGCTAGAGATTTGCGACAGGGCCCCTACAATGAGCAGTTCTTC.

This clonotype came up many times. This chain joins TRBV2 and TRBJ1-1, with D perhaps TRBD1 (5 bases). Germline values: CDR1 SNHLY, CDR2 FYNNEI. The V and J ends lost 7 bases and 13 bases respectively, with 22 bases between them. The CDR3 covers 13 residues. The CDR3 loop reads CASTWGIAGEGFF. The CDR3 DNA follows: TGTGCCAGCACCTGGGGGATTGCGGGGGAGGGTTTCTTT.

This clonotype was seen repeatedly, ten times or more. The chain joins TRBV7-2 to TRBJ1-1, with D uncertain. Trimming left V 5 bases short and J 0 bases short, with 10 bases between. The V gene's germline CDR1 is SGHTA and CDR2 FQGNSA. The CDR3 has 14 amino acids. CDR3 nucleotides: TGTGCCAGCAGCCCTAGACATATGAACACTGAAGCTTTCTTT. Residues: CASSPRHMNTEAFF.